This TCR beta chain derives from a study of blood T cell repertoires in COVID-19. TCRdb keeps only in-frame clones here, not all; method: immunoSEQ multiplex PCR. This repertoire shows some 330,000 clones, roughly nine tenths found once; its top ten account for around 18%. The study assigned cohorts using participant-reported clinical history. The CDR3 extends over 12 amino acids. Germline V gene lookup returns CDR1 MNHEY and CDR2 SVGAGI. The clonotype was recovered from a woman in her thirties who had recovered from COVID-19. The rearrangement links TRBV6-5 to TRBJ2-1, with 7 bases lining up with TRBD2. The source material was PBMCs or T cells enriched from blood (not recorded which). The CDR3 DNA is TGTGCTACCACGGGGGGAAGGGATGAGCAGTTCTTC. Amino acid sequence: CATTGGRDEQFF.